Shown below are 30 T cell receptor beta chains from a single sample sequenced in a study of T-cell memory formation after mild COVID-19. MiXCR, applied by TCRdb to the 5' RACE reads, yields one record per CDR3 protein. The sample contains about 320,000 distinct CDR3 sequences, 14% of which appear only once. The specimen was PBMCs or a T cell subset sorted from them (not recorded which). The receptors here all came from a man between 18 and 35 years old who had mild COVID-19 (a few samples of this study predate the infection). Cell type and time point are not known.

This chain uses TRBV12-3 or TRBV12-4 with TRBJ2-7; no clear D gene. The V end lost 7 bases, the J end lost 6 bases, and 13 bases lay between the germline ends. CDR3 length: 12 residues. The CDR3 region is CASTLQLPEQYF. The DNA for the CDR3 is TGTGCCAGCACCCTCCAGCTCCCCGAGCAGTACTTC.

This clonotype was counted a few times. This chain connects TRBV20-1 to TRBJ2-5, with D possibly matching TRBD1 (7 bases). V shed 6 bases and J shed 4 bases, with 12 bases lying between them. Germline assignment: CDR1 DFQATT and CDR2 SNEGSKA (reference sequence). This CDR3 contains 12 residues. In DNA form, the CDR3 reads TGCAGTGCGCAGGGGGACTTAGAGACCCAGTACTTC. Its translation is CSAQGDLETQYF.

This clonotype was seen a few times. This chain links TRBV11-1 with TRBJ2-1, with D maybe TRBD2 (6 bases). This CDR3 has 15 residues. The V and J ends lost 3 bases and 1 base respectively, with 10 bases between them. Germline CDR1 and CDR2: SGHAT and FQDESV (reference sequence). CDR3 bases: TGTGCCAGCAGCTTCAGCGCGGGATCCTACAATGAGCAGTTCTTC. Translation gives CASSFSAGSYNEQFF.

A few counts support this clonotype. The J gene is TRBJ2-5, the V gene TRBV7-6; 7 nucleotides agree with TRBD1. CDR1 is SGHVS and CDR2 is FNYEAQ in the germline V gene. The CDR3 is 15 amino acids. Losses at the gene ends were 5 bases for V and 3 bases for J; bases not matched to a gene: 9. CDR3 sequence: CASSPYRGHEETQYF. CDR3 coding DNA: TGTGCCAGCAGCCCATACAGGGGACACGAAGAGACCCAGTACTTC.

This clonotype was recorded once. V and J are TRBV7-2 and TRBJ1-6, with 9 bases matching TRBD1. Germline V gene data show CDR1 as SGHTA and CDR2 as FQGNSA. Trimming removed 9 bases from V and 5 bases from J; junction bases left unmatched: 8. The CDR3 consists of 15 residues. This CDR3 is CASTVQGANNSPLHF. Written as DNA, the CDR3 is TGTGCCAGTACCGTACAGGGGGCGAATAATTCACCCCTCCACTTT.

This clonotype showed up just a few times. The CDR3 DNA sequence: TGTGCCAGCAGTTTACCTCCCCCGGGGGTGACAGAAGCTTTCTTT. It codes for CASSLPPPGVTEAFF. V is TRBV28 and J is TRBJ1-1, with a weak D call TRBD1 (5 bases). Trimming removed 2 bases from V and 8 bases from J, with 18 bases in between. Germline V gene sequence: CDR1 MDHEN, CDR2 SYDVKM. The CDR3 has 15 residues.

This clonotype was counted a few times. This chain uses TRBV24-1 with TRBJ1-2, with TRBD1 identical over 7 bases. Germline assignment: CDR1 KGHDR and CDR2 SFDVKD. This CDR3 region has 16 residues. The V segment lost 4 bases and the J segment 7 bases; nucleotides outside the gene matches: 14. CDR3 DNA: TGTGCCACCAGTGACCCTAACCAAAGACAGGGCGGTGGCTACACCTTC. This translates into CATSDPNQRQGGGYTF.

The chain links TRBV2 to TRBJ2-7, with D uncertain. This CDR3 contains 14 residues. V was trimmed by 2 bases and J by 4 bases, leaving 12 bases between them. Germline V gene data show CDR1 as SNHLY and CDR2 as FYNNEI. The CDR3 DNA is TGTGCCAGCAGTGAATCGGAGCGAACTTACGAGCAGTACGTC. Its protein product is CASSESERTYEQYV.

The chain employs TRBV4-1 and TRBJ2-5, with 9 bases fitting TRBD2. Germline assignment: CDR1 MGHRA and CDR2 YSYEKL. V lost 0 bases to trimming and J lost 7 bases; unmatched junction nucleotides: 12. The CDR3 is 17 residues long. This CDR3 reads CASSQEGSGGFVGTQYF. The CDR3 nucleotides read TGCGCCAGCAGCCAAGAAGGTAGCGGGGGATTTGTTGGGACCCAGTACTTC.

This clonotype was seen only a few times. J is TRBJ2-1 and V is TRBV7-2, with D unresolved. The V and J ends lost 4 bases and 6 bases respectively, with 13 bases between them. The CDR3 spans 14 residues. Germline V gene lookup returns CDR1 SGHTA and CDR2 FQGNSA. The CDR3 is CASSSAGCCNEQFF. The CDR3 DNA sequence: TGTGCCAGCAGCTCAGCCGGTTGTTGCAATGAGCAGTTCTTC. The full variable domain, in which reference TRBV7-2 and TRBJ2-1 provide the parts outside the CDR3, is GAGVSQSPSNKVTEKGKDVELRCDPISGHTALYWYRQSLGQGLEFLIYFQGNSAPDKSGLPSDRFSAERTGGSVSTLTIQRTQQEDSAVYLCASSSAGCCNEQFFGPGTRLTVL.

The rearrangement links TRBV5-1 to TRBJ2-1; D might be TRBD1 or TRBD2, each matching 7 bases. Germline lookup yields CDR1 SGHRS and CDR2 YFSETQ. The CDR3 has 14 amino acids. V dropped 7 bases and J dropped 3 bases, with 14 bases sitting between them. This chain's CDR3 is CASGRDSGYNEQFF. In nucleotides, the CDR3 is TGCGCCAGCGGGAGGGACAGTGGCTACAATGAGCAGTTCTTC.

As concerns this clonotype: At one end the junction does not follow the germline gene, possibly because of a read error. The chain combines TRBV11-2 with TRBJ2-1; possibly TRBD1 for D (6 bases). Germline V gene sequence: CDR1 SGHAT, CDR2 FQNNGV. This CDR3 is built from 17 residues. In DNA form, the CDR3 reads TGTGCCAGCAGCCTAGACTACAGGGTGCCCTCCTACAATGAGCAGTTCTTC. It translates to CASSLDYRVPSYNEQFF.

CDR3 protein: CASSFWVDIQETQYF. The CDR3 DNA reads TGCGCCAGCAGCTTCTGGGTTGATATTCAAGAGACCCAGTACTTC. The J gene is TRBJ2-5, the V gene TRBV5-1; D is unresolved. The germline V gene encodes CDR1 SGHRS and CDR2 YFSETQ. V was clipped by 2 bases and J by 2 bases, with 13 bases between them. This CDR3 is built from 15 residues. The full variable domain, in which reference TRBV5-1 and TRBJ2-5 provide the parts outside the CDR3, is KAGVTQTPRYLIKTRGQQVTLSCSPISGHRSVSWYQQTPGQGLQFLFEYFSETQRNKGNFPGRFSGRQFSNSRSEMNVSTLELGDSALYLCASSFWVDIQETQYFGPGTRLLVL.

This clonotype was recorded a few times. The chain recombines TRBV7-2 with TRBJ2-2, with 11 positions matching TRBD2. The germline gives CDR1 SGHTA, CDR2 FQGNSA. The V segment lost 3 bases and the J segment 6 bases; nucleotides outside the gene matches: 6. The CDR3 is made up of 16 amino acids. The CDR3 region is CASSFSGGAVPGELFF. CDR3 nucleotide sequence: TGTGCCAGCAGCTTTAGCGGGGGGGCGGTCCCCGGGGAGCTGTTTTTT.

This clonotype was seen a few times. The genes are TRBV7-9 and TRBJ2-2; TRBD2 is a possible D gene (7 bases). Germline V gives CDR1 SEHNR, CDR2 FQNEAQ (reference sequence). Between the trimmed V and J ends, which lost 5 bases and 2 bases, there was a span of 12 bases. This CDR3 region has 15 residues. The chain's CDR3 is CASSPPGGNTGELFF. The CDR3 bases are TGTGCCAGCAGCCCCCCGGGGGGCAACACCGGGGAGCTGTTTTTT.

The rearrangement links TRBV6-2 or TRBV6-3 to TRBJ1-2, with D unresolved. CDR1 and CDR2 (germline): MNHEY, SVGEGT. The CDR3 is 14 residues long. V lost 2 bases to trimming and J lost 4 bases, with 11 bases between them. The DNA of the CDR3 is TGTGCCAGCAGTTACGGAACAGTAGGCTATGGCTACACCTTC. Its translation: CASSYGTVGYGYTF.

This clonotype was counted only a few times. This chain links TRBV11-2 with TRBJ1-2; a possible D gene is TRBD1 (5 bases). CDR1 SGHAT and CDR2 FQNNGV come from the germline V gene. There are 16 residues in the CDR3. Trimming left V 3 bases short and J 1 base short, with 15 bases between. This CDR3 reads CASSFPGARGNYGYTF. CDR3 in DNA: TGTGCCAGCAGCTTCCCCGGGGCGCGGGGTAACTATGGCTACACCTTC.

Concerning this clonotype: A read error is possible here, since a much larger clone lies one base away. The CDR3, as DNA: TGTTCCAGCAGTTACCTGGCGGGGCGGCATGAGCAGTTCTTC. Its translation: CSSSYLAGRHEQFF. V gene TRBV6-2 or TRBV6-3 combines with J gene TRBJ2-1; tentatively, D is TRBD2 (6 bases). CDR3 size: 14 residues. Germline values: CDR1 MNHEY, CDR2 SVGEGT.

This clonotype was detected only a few times. V usage is TRBV4-1 and J usage is TRBJ2-3, with 9 bases fitting TRBD1. Germline lookup yields CDR1 MGHRA and CDR2 YSYEKL. This CDR3 is 17 amino acids long. V was pared by 0 bases and J by 4 bases, with 8 bases of the junction left unmatched. CDR3 coding DNA: TGCGCCAGCAGCCAAGAGGGTACAGGGGGCGTCGCAGATACGCAGTATTTT. It specifies CASSQEGTGGVADTQYF.

The sample holds a few counts of this clonotype. The chain has TRBV3-1 and TRBJ1-5; TRBD1 is a possible D gene (5 bases). Germline CDR1 reads LGHDT; CDR2 reads YNNKEL (reference sequence). There are 18 residues in the CDR3. V was clipped by 9 bases and J by 2 bases, with 26 bases between them. Here the CDR3 DNA reads TGTGCCAGTCGCGCGAAGGGGAGGCAGCCCATTCGCAATCAGCCCCAGCATTTT. Its translation is CASRAKGRQPIRNQPQHF.

This clonotype was counted a few times. The chain recombines TRBV28 with TRBJ1-5, with D possibly matching TRBD1 (6 bases). Trimming cost V 7 bases and J 1 base, with 14 bases left between them. This CDR3 comprises 15 residues. Germline loops: CDR1 MDHEN, CDR2 SYDVKM. The DNA for the CDR3 is TGTGCCAGCAAACAGGGAATTCGAAGCAATCAGCCCCAGCATTTT. It yields the protein CASKQGIRSNQPQHF.

The rearrangement uses TRBV4-1 and TRBJ2-1; the D is unclear. The CDR3 extends over 14 amino acids. Germline CDR1 MGHRA, CDR2 YSYEKL. V dropped 1 base and J dropped 4 bases, with 8 bases sitting between them. CDR3 sequence reads: CASSQVWEYNEQFF. In DNA form, the CDR3 reads TGCGCCAGCAGCCAAGTTTGGGAATACAATGAGCAGTTCTTC.

The rearrangement joins TRBV6-5 to TRBJ2-6; tentatively, D is TRBD1 or TRBD2 (5 bases each). This CDR3 region has 16 residues. Germline V gene data show CDR1 as MNHEY and CDR2 as SVGAGI. V was cut by 6 bases and J by 0 bases, with 12 bases left in between. This chain's CDR3 is CASRTGTASGANVLTF. The CDR3 region has the DNA TGTGCCAGCAGGACCGGGACGGCCTCTGGGGCCAACGTCCTGACTTTC.

This clonotype was found many times. This chain uses TRBV4-1 with TRBJ2-7; D not certain. V was clipped by 0 bases and J by 4 bases, with 13 bases between them. Per germline, CDR1 MGHRA and CDR2 YSYEKL. The CDR3 loop spans 15 amino acids. CDR3 sequence: CASSQDPGYIYEQYF. Written as DNA, the CDR3 is TGCGCCAGCAGCCAAGATCCGGGCTACATATACGAGCAGTACTTC.

This clonotype was found many times. This rearrangement joins TRBV6-5 to TRBJ2-1; D is perhaps TRBD2 (5 bases). Germline V gene data show CDR1 as MNHEY and CDR2 as SVGAGI. This CDR3 is 13 amino acids long. Trimming shortened V by 6 bases and J by 0 bases, and 6 bases separated the two germline ends. CDR3 DNA: TGTGCCAGCAGCACTAGCTCCTACAATGAGCAGTTCTTC. Translating it yields CASSTSSYNEQFF.

This clonotype was counted a few times. The V call is TRBV12-3 or TRBV12-4, the J call TRBJ2-5; TRBD2 agrees at 9 bases. With 8 bases clipped from V and 4 bases from J, the junction kept 8 bases outside the gene matches. The CDR3 covers 14 residues. CDR3 coding DNA: TGTGCCAGCGCCGGCGGGGGGGCCCGAGAGACCCAGTACTTC. Amino acids: CASAGGGARETQYF.

This clonotype was found once. The rearrangement uses TRBV9 and TRBJ1-2, with 7 bases matching TRBD1. The CDR3 contains 14 residues. J was trimmed by 7 bases and V by 1 base; bases with no gene match: 7. The germline V gene encodes CDR1 SGDLS and CDR2 YYNGEE. The CDR3 is CASSVQGEGVGYTF. As DNA, the CDR3 is TGTGCCAGCAGCGTACAGGGGGAAGGCGTTGGCTACACCTTC.

The CDR3 coding sequence is TGCAGTGCTAGACCTAGGAGAAGTCAAGAGACCCAGTACTTC. Translating it yields CSARPRRSQETQYF. The chain joins TRBV20-1 to TRBJ2-5; no clear D. Germline V gives CDR1 DFQATT, CDR2 SNEGSKA (reference sequence). Trimming stripped 2 bases from V and 2 bases from J, with 12 bases between. The CDR3 consists of 14 residues.

This clonotype was detected only a few times. This chain joins TRBV29-1 and TRBJ2-5; 7 positions agree with TRBD1. From germline, CDR1 is SQVTM and CDR2 ANQGSEA. The CDR3 runs to 15 residues. The V and J ends lost 1 base and 3 bases, in that order; junction bases with no gene match: 8. CDR3 sequence: CSVEGTGTEEETQYF. The CDR3 DNA is TGCAGCGTTGAAGGCACCGGGACAGAAGAAGAGACCCAGTACTTC.

This clonotype was counted only a few times. The chain recombines TRBV24-1 with TRBJ1-2; 7 positions match TRBD1. There are 15 residues in the CDR3. Germline lookup yields CDR1 KGHDR and CDR2 SFDVKD. The junction had 12 bases not matched to a gene; V was cut back by 4 bases and J by 8 bases. The chain's CDR3 is CATSDPGQEMGGYTF. CDR3 nucleotide sequence: TGTGCCACCAGTGACCCCGGACAGGAAATGGGGGGCTACACCTTC.